This TCR beta chain is drawn from a study of shared clonotypes between healthy human individuals. Study observations and caveats: Tissues were not sampled, only blood, and their repertoires likely differ.

In regard to this clone: Its antigen is unknown.

With ten immunoSEQ deep assay plates, unsorted PBMC DNA underwent sequencing. The authors' processing: As immunoSEQ supplied junction-only sequences (without quality scores), filtering differed. The protocol was immunoSEQ multiplex PCR, while the TCRdb copy is restricted to in-frame clones and leaves out a portion. V, J and clone size derive from that table, while D and trimming were established from the DNA sequence. Seen here are around 500,000 clones, more than 75% observed once, and the top ten hold approximately 13%. There are 13 residues in the CDR3. Germline V gene lookup returns CDR1 SGDLS and CDR2 YYNGEE. The V end lost 0 bases, the J end lost 11 bases, and 13 bases lay between the germline ends.

The sequencing sample was made of PBMCs. The V call is TRBV9, the J call TRBJ2-3, with D possibly matching TRBD2 (5 bases). The origin of this receptor is a woman aged 40 to 50 in good health. Some clones in this sample may be carry-over from other donors' samples. The CDR3 sequence: CASSVEGGAGQYF. Written as DNA, the CDR3 is TGTGCCAGCAGCGTAGAGGGCGGTGCGGGGCAGTATTTT.